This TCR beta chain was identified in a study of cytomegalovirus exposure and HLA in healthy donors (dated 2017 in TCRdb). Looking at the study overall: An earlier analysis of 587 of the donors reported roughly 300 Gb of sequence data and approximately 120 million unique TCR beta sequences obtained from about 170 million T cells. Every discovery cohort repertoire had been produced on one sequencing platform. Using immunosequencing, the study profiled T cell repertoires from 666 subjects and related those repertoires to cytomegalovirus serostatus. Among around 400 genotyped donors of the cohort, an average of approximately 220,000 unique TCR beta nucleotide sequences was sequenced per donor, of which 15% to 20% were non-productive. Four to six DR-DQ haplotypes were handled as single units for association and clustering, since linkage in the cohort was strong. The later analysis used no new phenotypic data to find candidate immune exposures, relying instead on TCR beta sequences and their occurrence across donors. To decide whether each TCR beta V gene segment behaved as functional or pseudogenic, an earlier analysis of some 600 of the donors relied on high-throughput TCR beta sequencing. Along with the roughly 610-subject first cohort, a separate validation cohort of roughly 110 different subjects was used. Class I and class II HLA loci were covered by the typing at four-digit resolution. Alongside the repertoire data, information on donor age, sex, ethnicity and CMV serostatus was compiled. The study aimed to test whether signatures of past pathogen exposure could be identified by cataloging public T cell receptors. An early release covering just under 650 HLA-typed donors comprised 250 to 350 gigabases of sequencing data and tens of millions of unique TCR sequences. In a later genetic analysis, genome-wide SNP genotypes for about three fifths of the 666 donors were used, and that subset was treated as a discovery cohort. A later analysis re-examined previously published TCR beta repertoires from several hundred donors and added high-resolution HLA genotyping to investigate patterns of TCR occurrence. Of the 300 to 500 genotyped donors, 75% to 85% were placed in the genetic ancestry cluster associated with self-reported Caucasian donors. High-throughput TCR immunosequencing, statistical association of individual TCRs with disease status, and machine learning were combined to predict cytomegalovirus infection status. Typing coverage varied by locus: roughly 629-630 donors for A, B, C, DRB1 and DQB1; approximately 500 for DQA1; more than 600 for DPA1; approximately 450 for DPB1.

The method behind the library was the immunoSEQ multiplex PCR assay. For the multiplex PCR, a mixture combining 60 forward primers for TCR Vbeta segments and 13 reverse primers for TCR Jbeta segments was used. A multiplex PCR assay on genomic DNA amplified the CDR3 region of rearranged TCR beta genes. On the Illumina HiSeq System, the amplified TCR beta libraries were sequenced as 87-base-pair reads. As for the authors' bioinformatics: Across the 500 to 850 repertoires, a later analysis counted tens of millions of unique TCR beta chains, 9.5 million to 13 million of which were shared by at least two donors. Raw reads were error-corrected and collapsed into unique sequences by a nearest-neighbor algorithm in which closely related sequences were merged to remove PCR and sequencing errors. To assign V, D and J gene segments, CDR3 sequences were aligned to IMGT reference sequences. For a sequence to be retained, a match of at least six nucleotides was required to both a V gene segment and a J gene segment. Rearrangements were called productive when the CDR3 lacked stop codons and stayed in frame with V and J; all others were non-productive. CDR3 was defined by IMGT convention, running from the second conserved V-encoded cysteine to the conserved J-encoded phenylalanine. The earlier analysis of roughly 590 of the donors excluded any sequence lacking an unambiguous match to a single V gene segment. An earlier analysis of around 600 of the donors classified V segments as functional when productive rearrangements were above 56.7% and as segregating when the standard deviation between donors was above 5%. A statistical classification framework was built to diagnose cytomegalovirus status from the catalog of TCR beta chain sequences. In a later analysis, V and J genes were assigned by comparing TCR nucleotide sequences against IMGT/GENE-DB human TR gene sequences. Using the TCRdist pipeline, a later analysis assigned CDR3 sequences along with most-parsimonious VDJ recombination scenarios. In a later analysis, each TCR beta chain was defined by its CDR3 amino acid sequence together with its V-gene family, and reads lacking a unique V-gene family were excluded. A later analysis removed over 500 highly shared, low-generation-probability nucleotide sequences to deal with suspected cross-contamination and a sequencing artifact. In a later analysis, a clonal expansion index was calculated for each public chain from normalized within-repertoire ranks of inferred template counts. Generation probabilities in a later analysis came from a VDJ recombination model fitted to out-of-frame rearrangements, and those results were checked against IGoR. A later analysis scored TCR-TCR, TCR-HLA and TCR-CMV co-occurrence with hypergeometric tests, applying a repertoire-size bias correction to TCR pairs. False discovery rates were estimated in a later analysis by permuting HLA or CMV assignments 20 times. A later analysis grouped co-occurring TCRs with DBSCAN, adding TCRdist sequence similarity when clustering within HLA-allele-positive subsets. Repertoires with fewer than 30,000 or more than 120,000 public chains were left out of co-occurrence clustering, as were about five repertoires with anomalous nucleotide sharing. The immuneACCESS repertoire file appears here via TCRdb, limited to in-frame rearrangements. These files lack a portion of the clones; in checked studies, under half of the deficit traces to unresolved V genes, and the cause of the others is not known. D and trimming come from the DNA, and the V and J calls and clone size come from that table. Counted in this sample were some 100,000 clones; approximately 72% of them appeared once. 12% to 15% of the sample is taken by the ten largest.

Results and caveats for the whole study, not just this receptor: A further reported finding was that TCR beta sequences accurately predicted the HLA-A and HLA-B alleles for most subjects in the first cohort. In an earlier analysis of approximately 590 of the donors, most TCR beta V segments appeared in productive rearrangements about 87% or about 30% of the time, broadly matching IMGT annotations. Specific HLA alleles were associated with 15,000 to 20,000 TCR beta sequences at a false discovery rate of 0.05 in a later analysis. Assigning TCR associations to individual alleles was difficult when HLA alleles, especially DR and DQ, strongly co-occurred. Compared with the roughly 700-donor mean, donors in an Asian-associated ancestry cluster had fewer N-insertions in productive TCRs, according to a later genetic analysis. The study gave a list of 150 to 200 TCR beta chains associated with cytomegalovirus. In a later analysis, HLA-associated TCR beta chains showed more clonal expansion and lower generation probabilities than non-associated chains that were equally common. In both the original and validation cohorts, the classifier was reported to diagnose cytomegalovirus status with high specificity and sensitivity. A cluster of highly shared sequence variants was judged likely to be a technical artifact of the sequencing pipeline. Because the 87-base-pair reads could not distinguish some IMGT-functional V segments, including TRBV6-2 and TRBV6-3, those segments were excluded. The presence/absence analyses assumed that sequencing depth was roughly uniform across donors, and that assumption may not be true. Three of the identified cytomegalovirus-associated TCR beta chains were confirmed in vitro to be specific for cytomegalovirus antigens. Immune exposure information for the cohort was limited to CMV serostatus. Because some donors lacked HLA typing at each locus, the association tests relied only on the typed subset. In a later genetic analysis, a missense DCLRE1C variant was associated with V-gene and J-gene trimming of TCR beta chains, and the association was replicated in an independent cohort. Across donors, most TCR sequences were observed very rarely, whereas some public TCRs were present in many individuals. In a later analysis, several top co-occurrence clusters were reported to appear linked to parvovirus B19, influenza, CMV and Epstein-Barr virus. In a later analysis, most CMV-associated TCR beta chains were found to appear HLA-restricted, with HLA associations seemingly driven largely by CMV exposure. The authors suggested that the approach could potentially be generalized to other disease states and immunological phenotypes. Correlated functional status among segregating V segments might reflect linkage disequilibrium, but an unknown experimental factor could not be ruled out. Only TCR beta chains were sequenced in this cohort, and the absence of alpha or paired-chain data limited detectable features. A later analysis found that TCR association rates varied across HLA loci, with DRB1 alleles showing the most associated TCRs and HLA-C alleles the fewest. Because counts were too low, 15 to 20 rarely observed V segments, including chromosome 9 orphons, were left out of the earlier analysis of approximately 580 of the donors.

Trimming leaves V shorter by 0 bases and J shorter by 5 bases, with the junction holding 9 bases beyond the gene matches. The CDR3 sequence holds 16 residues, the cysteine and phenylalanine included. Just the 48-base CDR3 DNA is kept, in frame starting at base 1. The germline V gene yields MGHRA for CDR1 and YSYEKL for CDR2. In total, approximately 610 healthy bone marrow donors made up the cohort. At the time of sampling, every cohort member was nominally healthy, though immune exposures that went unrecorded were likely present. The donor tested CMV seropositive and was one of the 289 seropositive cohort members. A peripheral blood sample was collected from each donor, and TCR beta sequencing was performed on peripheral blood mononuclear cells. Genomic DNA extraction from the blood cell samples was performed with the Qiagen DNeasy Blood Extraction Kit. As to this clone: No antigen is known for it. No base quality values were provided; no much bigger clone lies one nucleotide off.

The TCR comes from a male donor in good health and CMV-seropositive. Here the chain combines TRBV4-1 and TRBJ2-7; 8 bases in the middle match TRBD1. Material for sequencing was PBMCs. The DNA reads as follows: TGCGCCAGCAGCCAAGAGAGGGGGACAGGTCCGGACGAGCAGTACTTC. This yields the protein CASSQERGTGPDEQYF.